Below are 5 T cell receptor beta chains sequenced from a single sample in a study of monozygotic twins with inflammatory bowel disease. TCRdb reworked the 5' RACE reads into one entry per CDR3 protein, no DNA. This table lists approximately 140,000 distinct CDR3 sequences. The sequencing input was blood. These receptors all stem from a human donor with ulcerative colitis or Crohn's disease, or a healthy co-twin of an affected twin (not recorded which).

The chain recombines TRBV15 with TRBJ2-7; TCRdb reports TRBD1, a call that lacks DNA to check it against. The CDR3 runs 14 residues. Germline assignment: CDR1 LNHNV and CDR2 YYDKDF (reference sequence). CDR3 sequence: CATSRGRSNLEQYF.

This chain joins TRBV5-1 and TRBJ2-5; TCRdb picks TRBD1, but there is no DNA to check that call. From germline, CDR1 is SGHRS and CDR2 YFSETQ. This CDR3 spans 15 amino acids. The CDR3 here is CASSLGGAELETQYF.

The chain uses TRBV11-1 and TRBJ2-7; TCRdb proposes TRBD1, but this gene call is untestable without DNA. The germline V gene has CDR1 SGHAT and CDR2 FQDESV (reference sequence). This CDR3 comprises 17 residues. CDR3 loop: CASSQPTTGTGGLEQYF.

This chain links TRBV20-1 with TRBJ1-1; with no DNA, the TCRdb D assignment of TRBD1 cannot be verified. This CDR3 has 14 amino acids. Germline CDR1 DFQATT, CDR2 SNEGSKA (reference sequence). CDR3 residues: CSARPALGATEAFF.

V gene TRBV2 combines with J gene TRBJ1-5; TCRdb designates TRBD1, a call that cannot be tested without DNA. Germline V gives CDR1 SNHLY, CDR2 FYNNEI. CDR3 length: 14 amino acids. The CDR3 loop is CASRGQLYNQPQHF.